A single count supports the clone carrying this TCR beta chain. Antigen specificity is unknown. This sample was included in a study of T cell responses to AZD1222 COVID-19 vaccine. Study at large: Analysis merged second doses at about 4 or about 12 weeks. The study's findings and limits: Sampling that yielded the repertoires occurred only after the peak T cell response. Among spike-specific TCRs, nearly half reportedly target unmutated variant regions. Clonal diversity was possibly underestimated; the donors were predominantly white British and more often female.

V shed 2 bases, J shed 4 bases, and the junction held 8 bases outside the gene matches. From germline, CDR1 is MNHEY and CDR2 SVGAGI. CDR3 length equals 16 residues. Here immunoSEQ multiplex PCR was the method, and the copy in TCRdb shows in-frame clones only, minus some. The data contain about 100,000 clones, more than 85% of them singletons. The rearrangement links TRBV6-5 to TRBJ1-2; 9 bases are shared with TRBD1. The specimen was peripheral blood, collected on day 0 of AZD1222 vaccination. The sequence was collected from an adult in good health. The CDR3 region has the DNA TGTGCCAGCAGTTACCGCCGAACAGGGGGCGGCTATGGCTACACCTTC. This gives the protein CASSYRRTGGGYGYTF.